What follows are 25 T cell receptor beta chains derived from one specimen sequenced in a study of blood T cell repertoires in COVID-19. Only in-frame clones appear in the TCRdb table, and some are missing; sequencing was by immunoSEQ multiplex PCR. The table has about 200,000 clones, approximately 87% seen once. Sequencing was performed on peripheral blood. Source of these receptors: a woman between 50 and 59 years old with acute or convalescent COVID-19.

The chain combines TRBV7-2 with TRBJ1-2, with no clear D. CDR3 size: 14 residues. Between the trimmed V and J ends, which lost 5 bases and 5 bases, there was a span of 15 bases. Per the germline V gene, CDR1 is SGHTA and CDR2 is FQGNSA. The CDR3 sequence is CASSPRVEYYGYTF. CDR3 in DNA: TGTGCCAGCAGCCCACGGGTCGAATATTATGGCTACACCTTC.

The chain is built from TRBV7-2 and TRBJ2-1, with 7 bases matching TRBD1. The V gene's germline CDR1 is SGHTA and CDR2 FQGNSA. The length of the CDR3 is 13 residues. V was clipped by 11 bases and J by 3 bases; unmatched bases: 7. The chain's CDR3 is CAGQGQSYNEQFF. As DNA, the CDR3 is TGTGCCGGTCAGGGACAGAGCTACAATGAGCAGTTCTTC. The whole variable domain, remainder taken from reference TRBV7-2 and TRBJ2-1, is GAGVSQSPSNKVTEKGKDVELRCDPISGHTALYWYRQSLGQGLEFLIYFQGNSAPDKSGLPSDRFSAERTGGSVSTLTIQRTQQEDSAVYLCAGQGQSYNEQFFGPGTRLTVL.

The rearrangement uses TRBV11-2 and TRBJ1-5, with D maybe TRBD1 (6 bases). V was clipped by 3 bases and J by 2 bases, with 8 bases between them. Germline lookup yields CDR1 SGHAT and CDR2 FQNNGV. The CDR3 has 14 residues. CDR3 bases: TGTGCCAGCAGCTTTGGACAGCGCAATCAGCCCCAGCATTTT. Translating it yields CASSFGQRNQPQHF. Combining the CDR3 with reference TRBV11-2 and TRBJ1-5 gives the whole variable domain EAGVAQSPRYKIIEKRQSVAFWCNPISGHATLYWYQQILGQGPKLLIQFQNNGVVDDSQLPKDRFSAERLKGVDSTLKIQPAKLEDSAVYLCASSFGQRNQPQHFGDGTRLSIL.

The chain employs TRBV3-1 (or the pseudogene TRBV3-2) and TRBJ2-5, with D unclear. This CDR3 contains 12 residues. V was cut by 0 bases and J by 8 bases, with 7 bases left in between. Germline lookup yields CDR1 LGHDT and CDR2 YNNKEL (reference sequence). CDR3 region: CASSQERSTQYF. CDR3 sequence (DNA): TGTGCCAGCAGCCAAGAGAGATCTACCCAGTACTTC.

The chain combines TRBV24-1 with TRBJ1-5; D might be TRBD1 (5 bases). CDR3 size: 14 residues. Germline V lookup: CDR1 KGHDR, CDR2 SFDVKD. V was shortened by 3 bases and J by 7 bases, with 12 bases between the two germline ends. This chain's CDR3 is CATSDGAQDQPQHF. The CDR3 DNA follows: TGTGCCACCAGTGATGGGGCCCAAGACCAGCCCCAGCATTTT.

This sequence joins TRBV6-5 and TRBJ1-4, with 7 bases aligning to TRBD1. The CDR3 covers 15 residues. CDR1 is MNHEY and CDR2 is SVGAGI in the germline V gene. The junction had 6 bases not matched to a gene; V was cut back by 0 bases and J by 8 bases. Written as DNA, the CDR3 is TGTGCCAGCAGTTACTCAGGAGGGGGCCGGGAAAAACTGTTTTTT. As protein: CASSYSGGGREKLFF.

This chain joins TRBV14 and TRBJ2-7, with 10 bases lining up with TRBD2. There are 16 residues in the CDR3. Germline V gives CDR1 SGHDN, CDR2 FVKESK. Germline trimming cut 3 bases from V and 3 bases from J; bases unmatched to any gene: 8. Here the CDR3 reads CASSQGLAGDYYEQYF. The CDR3 nucleotides are TGTGCCAGCAGCCAGGGTCTAGCGGGAGATTACTACGAGCAGTACTTC.

The chain links TRBV6-5 to TRBJ1-4, with D possibly being TRBD1 (6 bases). Germline-derived CDR1 and CDR2 are MNHEY and SVGAGI. The CDR3 runs to 14 residues. With 2 bases removed from V and 4 bases from J, the gap between germline ends came to 8 bases. As DNA, the CDR3 is TGTGCCAGCAGTTACGCAGGGGTTAATGAAAAACTGTTTTTT. Its translation is CASSYAGVNEKLFF.

The chain is built from TRBV19 and TRBJ1-4; D not resolved. The CDR3 sequence is 14 residues long. The V and J ends lost 5 bases and 6 bases respectively, with 13 bases between them. Germline lookup yields CDR1 LNHDA and CDR2 SQIVND (reference sequence). In nucleotides, the CDR3 is TGTGCCAGTAGTGAGCAGGAATCATATGAAAAACTGTTTTTT. Its translation: CASSEQESYEKLFF.

This sequence joins TRBV3-1 (or the pseudogene TRBV3-2) and TRBJ2-5; maybe TRBD2 (6 bases). CDR1 and CDR2 (germline): LGHDT, YNNKEL (reference sequence). Trimming removed 2 bases at V and 5 bases at J, with 12 bases between. The CDR3 has 14 amino acids. The CDR3 region is CASSQFGGAETQYF. Here the CDR3 DNA reads TGTGCCAGCAGCCAATTCGGCGGGGCGGAGACCCAGTACTTC.

Comments on this clone: The identical CDR3 is also encoded by other nucleotide sequences in the sample. This chain joins TRBV30 and TRBJ2-2, with D tentatively TRBD1 (6 bases). The CDR3 sequence is 13 residues long. Looked up from germline, CDR1 is GTSNPN and CDR2 is SVGIG (reference sequence). Trimming took 0 bases from V and 5 from J, leaving 7 bases between them. CDR3 DNA: TGTGCCTGGAGTGTACAGGGTACCGGGGAGCTGTTTTTT. As protein: CAWSVQGTGELFF.

The V and J genes are TRBV24-1 and TRBJ1-2; D uncertain. CDR3 length: 12 residues. With 0 bases removed from V and 6 bases from J, the gap between germline ends came to 4 bases. Germline V gene sequence: CDR1 KGHDR, CDR2 SFDVKD. The DNA for the CDR3 is TGTGCCACCAGTGATTTGTTAGATGGCTACACCTTC. This encodes CATSDLLDGYTF.

This chain links TRBV7-9 with TRBJ2-3; D may be TRBD1 (6 bases). Trimming took 4 bases from V and 1 from J, leaving 15 bases between them. This CDR3 has 16 residues. Germline CDR1 reads SEHNR; CDR2 reads FQNEAQ (reference sequence). The CDR3 protein is CASSYRTGSGTDTQYF. Written as DNA, the CDR3 is TGTGCCAGCAGCTACCGAACAGGGTCGGGCACAGATACGCAGTATTTT.

The gene calls are TRBV14 and TRBJ2-2; 8 bases fit TRBD2. The CDR3 loop spans 16 amino acids. V lost 6 bases to trimming and J lost 2 bases; unmatched junction nucleotides: 8. Germline-derived CDR1 and CDR2 are SGHDN and FVKESK. The CDR3 coding sequence is TGTGCCAGCAGGAGATTGGCGGGAGGAAACACCGGGGAGCTGTTTTTT. Translation gives CASRRLAGGNTGELFF.

This rearrangement joins TRBV30 to TRBJ2-7; D not resolved. The CDR3 loop spans 11 amino acids. Trimming took off 1 base at V and 6 bases at J, with 7 bases between the two ends. Germline values: CDR1 GTSNPN, CDR2 SVGIG (reference sequence). The CDR3 sequence is CAWSASSEQYF. The CDR3 DNA reads TGTGCCTGGAGTGCCTCGAGCGAGCAGTACTTC.

V gene TRBV11-2 combines with J gene TRBJ1-6; 10 nucleotides line up with TRBD1. The V segment lost 5 bases and the J segment 10 bases; nucleotides outside the gene matches: 14. The V gene's germline CDR1 is SGHAT and CDR2 FQNNGV. The CDR3 extends over 17 amino acids. In nucleotides, the CDR3 is TGTGCCAGCAGCAGACGCACCGACAGGGGGCTTGGGTCACCCCTCCACTTT. It encodes CASSRRTDRGLGSPLHF. Based on the CDR3 plus reference TRBV11-2 and TRBJ1-6, the full variable domain is EAGVAQSPRYKIIEKRQSVAFWCNPISGHATLYWYQQILGQGPKLLIQFQNNGVVDDSQLPKDRFSAERLKGVDSTLKIQPAKLEDSAVYLCASSRRTDRGLGSPLHFGNGTRLTVT.

Notes on this clone: Other DNA sequences in this specimen translate into the identical CDR3. The chain couples TRBV12-3 or TRBV12-4 to TRBJ2-1; 8 bases are shared with TRBD2. The CDR3 has 13 residues. Trimming removed 5 bases from V and 5 bases from J; junction bases left unmatched: 2. As DNA, the CDR3 is TGTGCCAGCAGTCTGCGGGGGGACAATGAGCAGTTCTTC. This translates into CASSLRGDNEQFF.

This clone occurred once. This chain uses TRBV5-4 with TRBJ2-2; tentatively, D is TRBD2 (6 bases). V was clipped by 4 bases and J by 0 bases, with 13 bases between them. Germline assignment: CDR1 SGHNT and CDR2 YYREEE (reference sequence). The CDR3 is 16 amino acids. The CDR3 nucleotides read TGTGCCAGCAGCCCTAAGTGGGGGGCGAACACCGGGGAGCTGTTTTTT. It is translated as CASSPKWGANTGELFF.

The chain employs TRBV25-1 and TRBJ2-5; D unresolved. V lost 2 bases and J lost 1, with 8 bases in between. The CDR3 totals 14 residues. Germline V gene data show CDR1 as MGHDK and CDR2 as SYGVNS. CDR3 amino acids: CASSEQQFQETQYF. The CDR3 DNA reads as TGTGCCAGCAGTGAACAACAGTTCCAAGAGACCCAGTACTTC.

This clone was observed a few times. The chain uses TRBV20-1 and TRBJ2-3, with no clear D. This CDR3 is built from 11 residues. Per germline, CDR1 DFQATT and CDR2 SNEGSKA (reference sequence). V dropped 7 bases and J dropped 0 bases, with 5 bases sitting between them. CDR3 coding DNA: TGCAGTGGAGGAAGCACAGATACGCAGTATTTT. This codes for CSGGSTDTQYF.

The chain has TRBV3-1 (or the pseudogene TRBV3-2) and TRBJ2-5; TRBD2 matches 7 bases. The length of the CDR3 is 15 residues. V was clipped by 4 bases and J by 5 bases; unmatched bases: 10. Per germline, CDR1 LGHDT and CDR2 YNNKEL (reference sequence). CDR3 sequence reads: CASSRRGGRGETQYF. CDR3 nucleotides: TGTGCCAGCAGCCGTAGGGGCGGGAGAGGGGAGACCCAGTACTTC.

This chain connects TRBV30 to TRBJ1-1; 10 positions agree with TRBD1. V shed 5 bases and J 6 bases; nucleotides not matched to a gene: 3. The length of the CDR3 is 12 residues. CDR1 GTSNPN and CDR2 SVGIG come from the germline V gene (reference sequence). The CDR3 sequence: CAWDRGLSEAFF. The DNA for the CDR3 is TGTGCCTGGGACAGGGGGCTCTCTGAAGCTTTCTTT.

There are a few counts of this clone. The V and J genes are TRBV7-9 and TRBJ2-1; TRBD2 is a possible D gene (5 bases). This CDR3 has 14 residues. CDR1 and CDR2 from the germline V gene are SEHNR and FQNEAQ (reference sequence). The V and J ends lost 5 bases and 6 bases respectively, with 14 bases between them. The CDR3 region has the DNA TGTGCCAGCAGCCCTAGCCATAGCACCAATGAGCAGTTCTTC. This gives the protein CASSPSHSTNEQFF.

The rearrangement joins TRBV19 to TRBJ2-3; D is perhaps TRBD1 (7 bases). Germline V CDR1 and CDR2: LNHDA, SQIVND (reference sequence). The CDR3 has 14 residues. Trimming shortened V by 9 bases and J by 8 bases, and 21 bases separated the two germline ends. CDR3 sequence reads: CASGQGGQGGTQYF. DNA of the CDR3: TGTGCCAGCGGTCAGGGGGGCCAGGGGGGTACGCAGTATTTT.

The CDR3 spells CSWGQGFNTEAFF. DNA of the CDR3: TGCAGCTGGGGACAGGGATTCAACACTGAAGCTTTCTTT. The V gene is TRBV29-1, the J gene TRBJ1-1, with 9 bases matching TRBD1. V lost 8 bases to trimming and J lost 2 bases; unmatched junction nucleotides: 6. Germline V lookup: CDR1 SQVTM, CDR2 ANQGSEA. The CDR3 totals 13 residues.